This T cell receptor beta chain was sequenced during a study of blood T cell repertoires in acute mononucleosis (dated by TCRdb to 2019 to 2021). Regarding the study in general: Convalescent samples, which represented the memory response, were taken 5 to 8 months after the acute presentation. The mean EBV load in blood was 3.5 to 4.5 log10 genome copies per million B cells during acute infection, compared with over 2 at convalescence. What the work shows at the level of the full study, not this receptor alone: In TCR repertoire selection for BRLF1 (YVL-BR), TCRalpha CDR3 motifs had a dominant role, while TCRbeta had a minimal role. The cohort comprised only a few donors, so group averages rested on very few individuals. Persistence into convalescence was observed for only 8% to 9.5% of unique acute clonotypes, yet most of the response was made up by these persisting clonotypes, and the remaining acute clonotypes were seemingly replaced by new diverse de novo clonotypes. Because only a fraction of each donor's blood was analyzed, sampling error might partly explain the low overlap between acute and convalescent clonotypes.

Concerning this clone: Base qualities are missing; no much larger clone stands one base away.

In the paper's terms, the time point label means: convalescence about 6 months (5-8 months) after acute presentation (visit 7). Over the course of primary infection, this study followed CD8 T cell responses against two immunodominant EBV epitopes, BRLF1 109 (YVL-BR) and BMLF1 280 (GLC-BM). A positive serum heterophile antibody test and EBV viral capsid antigen-specific IgM indicated primary EBV infection. As a first step, magnetic positive selection (MACS) was used to enrich total CD8 T cells from the PBMCs. A FACSAria III was used to sort live CD3+ CD8+ tetramer+ cells to a purity above 90%. A PE-conjugated tetramer loaded with the BRLF1 109-117 peptide was used for cell sorting. TCR repertoires of EBV epitope-specific CD8 T cells were deep-sequenced directly ex vivo after tetramer sorting, at acute infection and at convalescence. The donors were a few individuals between about 18 and 29 years old who had clinical acute infectious mononucleosis along with laboratory evidence of primary EBV infection. Heparinized peripheral blood was collected when donors presented clinically with mononucleosis symptoms and again about 6 months afterward. Ficoll-Paque density gradient centrifugation was used to isolate PBMCs.

Including the terminal cysteine and phenylalanine, the CDR3 comprises 17 residues. The retained sequence is limited to the CDR3, 51 bases, with the frame set at the first base. V loses 3 bases of germline sequence and J loses 3 bases, and the interval between the two ends is 19 bases. Taken from the germline V gene, the CDR1 and CDR2 loops are LGHNA and YSLEER. For TCR profiling, total RNA from no fewer than 9,500 sorted tetramer+ CD8 T cells was reverse transcribed into cDNA. PCR with primers that anneal to V and J regions amplified CDR3 regions and added unique molecular identifiers to track templates. Profiling of the TCRalpha and TCRbeta chains was done on the immunoSEQ platform, including the sequencing and error-correction standards of that platform. Processing in the source paper ran as follows. Clonal copy numbers were corrected for sequencing and PCR errors, and CDR3s were defined per IMGT conventions. Analysis was restricted to productive rearrangements and was performed with immunoSEQ Analyzer versions 2.0 and 3.0, and gene-pairing frequencies were further processed in Microsoft Excel. Circos plots were used to display V-J pairings, and MEME together with a custom motifSearch program was used to find CDR3 motifs. The probability of generation of TCR sequences was calculated using the OLGA algorithm. Clonotypes seen at both visits were designated persistent, clonotypes seen only acutely were designated nonpersistent, and clonotypes seen only at convalescence were designated de novo. An amino acid clonotype used by more than one donor was defined as a public TCR. Entries here come from immuneACCESS through TCRdb and include only in-frame sequences with V and J called. Some clones fail to appear in such tables; in the studies checked, an unresolved V gene covers under half of the shortfall, and the cause of the remainder is unknown. Clonal size and the V and J genes are those of that table, whereas D and trimming came from the DNA. Recorded for this sample are over 1,500 clones; 20% of them occurred a single time. Around 30% of the sample goes to the ten largest clones.

The starting material was EBV YVL epitope tetramer+ CD8+ T cells sorted from PBMCs, obtained during convalescence from infectious mononucleosis. The cell subset or site tag for this specimen amounts to: CD8 T cells binding a tetramer with EBV BRLF1 109-117 peptide (YVL-BR). The origin of this receptor is a woman aged 18-29 years with infectious mononucleosis caused by EBV. The rearranged chain carries TRBV4-3 and TRBJ2-3, with a tentative D call of TRBD1 or TRBD2, each matching 5 bases. This receptor carries the CDR3 CASSQIPGTSGTDTQYF. The DNA is TGCGCCAGCAGCCAGATCCCCGGGACCAGTGGTACAGATACGCAGTATTTT.